The rows below give T cell receptor beta chains drawn from one sample of a study of T cell repertoires in cytomegalovirus infection. TCRdb used MiXCR to reprocess the reads, holding one entry per CDR3 protein. The sample yields about 440,000 distinct CDR3 sequences, 25% to 40% seen once. Sequencing was carried out using PBMCs. The receptors shown here come from a human donor in good health (CMV status not recorded). Some clones in this sample may be carry-over from other donors' samples. The CDR3 runs from the conserved cysteine through the conserved F or W. The D gene is left open where the match is weak.

14 | TRBJ2-5 | TRBV7-6 | TRBD2 | CASSLAGGRETQYF
13 | TRBJ1-5 | TRBV12-3/TRBV12-4 | - | CASSFRSNQPQHF
19 | TRBJ2-3 | TRBV7-6 | TRBD2 | CASSLTGTQRGGFTDTQYF
13 | TRBJ2-7 | TRBV12-3/TRBV12-4 | - | CASSQGLPYEQYF
16 | TRBJ2-3 | TRBV24-1 | - | CATSDLGVRGIDTQYF
16 | TRBJ2-7 | TRBV10-1 | - | CASSPFRVARNYEQYF
14 | TRBJ2-2 | TRBV7-8 | TRBD2 | CASSLAGTGRDLFF
16 | TRBJ2-2 | TRBV4-3 | - | CASSQGGLRKTGELFF
12 | TRBJ1-4 | TRBV29-1 | - | CSVGDGNEKLFF
13 | TRBJ1-1 | TRBV6-2/TRBV6-3 | - | CASSYGENTEAFF
10 | TRBJ2-1 | TRBV5-8 | - | CASSRREQFF
16 | TRBJ2-5 | TRBV6-6 | TRBD2 | CASSYREAGGRETQYF
16 | TRBJ1-4 | TRBV11-2 | - | CASSSRGGKVDEKLFF
15 | TRBJ2-2 | TRBV7-2 | TRBD1 | CASSRQGANTGELFF
17 | TRBJ2-3 | TRBV7-2 | - | CASSLDGGRGVTDTQYF
15 | TRBJ2-5 | TRBV25-1 | - | CASSELKNYQETQYF
15 | TRBJ1-5 | TRBV12-3/TRBV12-4 | - | CASTLGGAWNQPQHF
14 | TRBJ1-4 | TRBV6-1 | - | CASTSGGSGEKLFF
14 | TRBJ2-5 | TRBV7-8 | TRBD2 | CASSLRLARKIQYF
14 | TRBJ2-2 | TRBV7-3 | TRBD2 | CASSLRLAGVELFF
13 | TRBJ2-5 | TRBV6-1 | - | CASSESVWKTQYF
16 | TRBJ1-2 | TRBV4-2 | - | CASSQEGEGLRYGYTF
14 | TRBJ1-6 | TRBV2 | TRBD1 | CASRTGQGNSPLHF
14 | TRBJ1-2 | TRBV2 | - | CASSERQDNYGYTF
11 | TRBJ2-5 | TRBV7-4 | - | CASTQKETQSF
15 | TRBJ1-2 | TRBV4-1 | - | CASSHVGPPDYGYTF
17 | TRBJ2-3 | TRBV4-1 | TRBD2 | CASSQEKRAGGTDTQYF
14 | TRBJ2-7 | TRBV2 | - | CASSESGFTYEQYF
13 | TRBJ2-7 | TRBV6-1 | - | CASSQQGGYEQYF
13 | TRBJ1-1 | TRBV11-2 | - | CASSLDRSSEAFF
12 | TRBJ1-1 | TRBV2 | - | CASGIANTEAFF
15 | TRBJ2-5 | TRBV7-8 | TRBD1 | CASSQGQGALETQYF
16 | TRBJ2-3 | TRBV7-2 | TRBD2 | CASSPRLAGYTDTQYF
16 | TRBJ2-7 | TRBV4-2 | - | CASSGPSGTSLYEQYF
14 | TRBJ2-7 | TRBV10-2 | - | CASSDLDVSYEQYF
15 | TRBJ2-1 | TRBV11-2 | - | CASSPTPVANHEQFF
15 | TRBJ2-7 | TRBV6-6 | - | CASSYPATGNYEQYF
14 | TRBJ2-7 | TRBV6-5 | - | CASSSLDRRYEQYF
15 | TRBJ1-5 | TRBV2 | - | CASSEALVPNQPQHF
15 | TRBJ2-1 | TRBV27 | - | CASSVLADTYNEQFF
17 | TRBJ1-2 | TRBV4-1 | - | CASSQDEVTGANYGYTF
14 | TRBJ1-2 | TRBV19 | TRBD1 | CASAWTGANYGYTF
19 | TRBJ2-2 | TRBV12-3/TRBV12-4 | - | CASSFLFSGSLPNTGELFF
14 | TRBJ1-4 | TRBV19 | - | CAKRGLRGGEKLFF
15 | TRBJ1-2 | TRBV6-5 | - | CASSYSIGQTYGYTF
15 | TRBJ2-2 | TRBV2 | TRBD2 | CASSESGAPTGELFF
19 | TRBJ1-5 | TRBV7-9 | TRBD1 | CASSPRRDRASYSNQPQHF
15 | TRBJ1-2 | TRBV2 | - | CASREGHGGNYGYTF
16 | TRBJ2-2 | TRBV5-4 | - | CASSLKAGAPTGELFF
14 | TRBJ2-5 | TRBV2 | TRBD2 | CASSSTSGGLQQYF
11 | TRBJ2-3 | TRBV27 | - | CASIDRDTQYF
15 | TRBJ2-5 | TRBV5-4 | - | CASSSPLEAQETQYF